This record looks at one T cell receptor (beta chain) sequence and its context. The antigen is unknown. The data originate from a study of shared clonotypes between healthy human individuals. For the study at large: Researchers assigned three CD4 naive, three CD4 memory, two CD8 naive and one CD8 memory plate to each donor. General study points: Compared with clonotypes that all four donors shared, non-shared clonotypes had lower generation probabilities. It was observed that 5% to 6% of naive CD4 clonotypes were shared across a few donors.

The ends lost 5 bases at V and 1 base at J; junction bases unmatched: 9. Germline CDR1 LNHDA, CDR2 SQIVND (reference sequence). This CDR3 is 16 amino acids long. Produced via immunoSEQ multiplex PCR; TCRdb's table is partial and in-frame only. The data hold 1,400,000 or so clones, with less than 99% observed a single time. The sequenced sample was naive CD4+ T cells sorted from blood. Subset: CD45RA+ positively selected. This clonotype was obtained from a man in his thirties or forties in good health. The J gene is TRBJ1-1, the V gene TRBV19; 8 bases line up with TRBD1. The CDR3 sequence is CASSLRTGSANTEAFF. As DNA, the CDR3 is TGTGCCAGTAGTTTAAGGACAGGGTCCGCGAACACTGAAGCTTTCTTT.